Following are 26 T cell receptor beta chains from one sample sequenced in a study of control samples from healthy donors and cancer patients. TCRdb's table, derived via immunoSEQ multiplex PCR, lists solely in-frame clones and lacks some. The table has about 170,000 clones, around 92% seen once. The sequenced sample was blood. These receptors were obtained from a woman in her 30s in good health.

V is TRBV5-1 and J is TRBJ1-1, with 9 bases fitting TRBD1. This CDR3 has 15 amino acids. Looked up from germline, CDR1 is SGHRS and CDR2 is YFSETQ. After removal of 3 bases from V and 6 bases from J, the junction contained 9 bases not matched to a gene. CDR3 sequence: CASSSAGTGKAEAFF. The CDR3 nucleotides are TGCGCCAGCAGCTCAGCAGGGACAGGGAAAGCTGAAGCTTTCTTT.

This chain joins TRBV4-2 and TRBJ1-1, with D maybe TRBD1 (6 bases). In germline, CDR1 is LGHNA, CDR2 YNFKEQ. Trimming left V 0 bases short and J 2 bases short, with 10 bases between. This CDR3 has 15 residues. CDR3 protein: CASSQDVGANTEAFF. The CDR3 DNA follows: TGTGCCAGCAGCCAAGATGTGGGGGCTAACACTGAAGCTTTCTTT.

The chain employs TRBV7-2 and TRBJ1-2, with D maybe TRBD1 (5 bases). This CDR3 contains 14 residues. From germline, CDR1 is SGHTA and CDR2 FQGNSA. V was clipped by 1 base and J by 4 bases, with 10 bases between them. As DNA, the CDR3 is TGTGCCAGCAGCTTAGGGGGGTTGGCCTATGGCTACACCTTC. Translated, it gives CASSLGGLAYGYTF.

The rearrangement links TRBV7-9 to TRBJ2-2; D is undetermined. CDR1 is SEHNR, CDR2 FQNEAQ, per germline (reference sequence). The CDR3 loop spans 14 amino acids. V gave up 3 bases and J gave up 1 base, with 6 bases separating them. The CDR3 coding sequence is TGTGCCAGCAGCTTTGGGCGGAACACCGGGGAGCTGTTTTTT. Translating it yields CASSFGRNTGELFF.

The V call is TRBV6-4, the J call TRBJ2-1; no clear D. The CDR3 sequence is 13 residues long. The V gene lost 0 bases and the J gene lost 3 bases, with 3 bases spanning the gap. Looked up from germline, CDR1 is MRHNA and CDR2 is SNTAGT. The CDR3 DNA reads TGTGCCAGCAGTGACTCGGACTACAATGAGCAGTTCTTC. Translation gives CASSDSDYNEQFF.

The chain carries TRBV7-2 and TRBJ2-3; 13 bases are a match to TRBD2. The CDR3 has 17 amino acids. V dropped 6 bases and J dropped 2; count of bases not matched to a gene: 8. Germline assignment: CDR1 SGHTA and CDR2 FQGNSA. CDR3 bases: TGTGCCAGCAGACAACGGACTAGCGGGAGTTTCACAGATACGCAGTATTTT. It encodes CASRQRTSGSFTDTQYF.

This clone was seen just once. This sequence joins TRBV6-5 and TRBJ1-2; D may be TRBD1 (6 bases). Trimming shortened V by 5 bases and J by 1 base, and 11 bases separated the two germline ends. This CDR3 has 14 residues. Germline V gene sequence: CDR1 MNHEY, CDR2 SVGAGI. CDR3 loop: CASSPAGVNYGYTF. DNA for the CDR3: TGTGCCAGCAGTCCCGCAGGGGTTAACTATGGCTACACCTTC.

This chain connects TRBV27 to TRBJ2-3, with TRBD1 matching 11 bases. This CDR3 comprises 16 residues. Trimming at V came to 2 bases and at J to 1 base, leaving 2 bases not matched to a gene. Germline loops: CDR1 MNHEY, CDR2 SMNVEV (reference sequence). The CDR3 spells CASSLGQGAGTDTQYF. The CDR3 region has the DNA TGTGCCAGCAGTTTAGGACAGGGGGCGGGCACAGATACGCAGTATTTT.

The chain is built from TRBV18 and TRBJ1-5; 7 bases are a match to TRBD1. The length of the CDR3 is 12 residues. Per germline, CDR1 KGHSH and CDR2 LQKENI. V lost 5 bases and J lost 5; bases outside the gene matches: 0. CDR3 coding DNA: TGTGCCAGCTCAACAGGGGATCAGCCCCAGCATTTT. It encodes CASSTGDQPQHF.

This chain connects TRBV7-8 to TRBJ1-5; perhaps TRBD1 as D (5 bases). Germline CDR1 SGHVS, CDR2 FQNEAQ. CDR3 length equals 16 residues. Trimming pared 5 bases from V and 0 bases from J, leaving 14 bases between. CDR3 sequence reads: CASSPGTADSNQPQHF. The CDR3 region has the DNA TGTGCCAGCAGCCCCGGGACCGCTGATAGCAATCAGCCCCAGCATTTT.

The V call is TRBV5-1, the J call TRBJ2-1; 11 bases align to TRBD2. V gave up 4 bases and J gave up 6 bases; unmatched junction bases: 9. Germline V lookup: CDR1 SGHRS, CDR2 YFSETQ. The CDR3 has 16 residues. CDR3 protein: CASSGASGRLGNEQFF. The DNA of the CDR3 is TGCGCCAGCAGCGGGGCTAGCGGGAGGTTGGGCAATGAGCAGTTCTTC.

The genes are TRBV2 and TRBJ1-4, with D possibly matching TRBD1 (5 bases). This CDR3 contains 13 residues. V was pared by 4 bases and J by 7 bases, with 10 bases between. Germline CDR1 is SNHLY and CDR2 is FYNNEI. The CDR3 sequence is CASSGQGVEKLFF. The CDR3 DNA reads as TGTGCCAGCAGTGGGCAGGGCGTTGAAAAACTGTTTTTT.

The chain joins TRBV13 to TRBJ1-1; 7 positions match TRBD1. This CDR3 is 14 amino acids long. The germline gives CDR1 PRHDT, CDR2 FYEKMQ (reference sequence). V lost 3 bases and J lost 1; bases outside the gene matches: 2. CDR3: CASSFRTGNTEAFF. The DNA of the CDR3 is TGTGCCAGCAGCTTCCGGACAGGGAACACTGAAGCTTTCTTT.

The chain is built from TRBV5-1 and TRBJ2-1; D is perhaps TRBD2 (6 bases). The V gene lost 0 bases and the J gene lost 4 bases, with 11 bases spanning the gap. The germline V gene encodes CDR1 SGHRS and CDR2 YFSETQ. The CDR3 contains 15 residues. The chain's CDR3 is CASSLVGRGYNEQFF. CDR3 DNA: TGCGCCAGCAGCTTGGTCGGGAGAGGATACAATGAGCAGTTCTTC.

This chain connects TRBV30 to TRBJ2-6; D call uncertain. Germline V lookup: CDR1 GTSNPN, CDR2 SVGIG (reference sequence). Trimming pared 4 bases from V and 4 bases from J, leaving 8 bases between. The CDR3 sequence is 13 residues long. The DNA of the CDR3 is TGTGCCTGGATTCACGTAGGGGCCAACGTCCTGACTTTC. Its translation: CAWIHVGANVLTF.

The CDR3 loop is CASKPDGGGYGEQFF. CDR3 sequence (DNA): TGTGCCAGCAAACCTGACGGTGGGGGGTACGGTGAGCAGTTCTTC. The chain has TRBV6-5 and TRBJ2-1; D is perhaps TRBD2 (6 bases). Germline-derived CDR1 and CDR2 are MNHEY and SVGAGI. V lost 7 bases, J lost 9 bases, and 22 bases lay in between. The CDR3 has 15 residues.

V is TRBV6-1 and J is TRBJ2-7, with TRBD2 identical over 9 bases. The CDR3 consists of 15 residues. V shed 0 bases, J shed 2 bases, and the junction held 2 bases outside the gene matches. The germline gives CDR1 MNHNS, CDR2 SASEGT. The CDR3 spells CASSEASGSPYEQYF. DNA of the CDR3: TGTGCCAGCAGTGAAGCTAGCGGGAGCCCCTACGAGCAGTACTTC.

The chain recombines TRBV11-3 with TRBJ2-2; 11 nucleotides match TRBD2. CDR1 is SGHNT, CDR2 YENEEA, per germline. This CDR3 has 14 residues. Germline trimming cut 4 bases from V and 6 bases from J; bases unmatched to any gene: 1. CDR3 amino acids: CASSYSGRAGELFF. The CDR3 DNA sequence: TGTGCCAGCAGCTATAGCGGGAGGGCCGGGGAGCTGTTTTTT. The full variable domain, with the rest looked up from reference TRBV11-3 and TRBJ2-2, is EAGVVQSPRYKIIEKKQPVAFWCNPISGHNTLYWYLQNLGQGPELLIRYENEEAVDDSQLPKDRFSAERLKGVDSTLKIQPAELGDSAVYLCASSYSGRAGELFFGEGSRLTVL.

This chain joins TRBV5-1 and TRBJ1-4; D is unresolved. This CDR3 region has 14 residues. Trimming took 1 base from V and 0 from J, leaving 4 bases between them. The germline V gene has CDR1 SGHRS and CDR2 YFSETQ. CDR3 coding DNA: TGCGCCAGCAGCTTGTCCCCAACTAATGAAAAACTGTTTTTT. This encodes CASSLSPTNEKLFF.

The chain couples TRBV7-3 to TRBJ1-1; 7 bases fit TRBD1. The CDR3 covers 15 residues. V shed 2 bases and J 0 bases; nucleotides not matched to a gene: 3. The germline CDR1 and CDR2 sequences are SGHTA and FQGTGA. CDR3 nucleotide sequence: TGTGCCAGCAGCTTACAGGGGGGCGTGAACACTGAAGCTTTCTTT. The encoded protein is CASSLQGGVNTEAFF.

The chain carries TRBV28 and TRBJ2-5; 16 nucleotides agree with TRBD2. V lost 6 bases and J lost 4; bases outside the gene matches: 8. CDR3 length equals 17 residues. The germline gives CDR1 MDHEN, CDR2 SYDVKM. This CDR3 reads CASRSGTSGRARETQYF. CDR3 sequence (DNA): TGTGCCAGCAGGTCCGGGACTAGCGGGAGGGCCAGAGAGACCCAGTACTTC.

The chain is built from TRBV10-3 and TRBJ1-3; TRBD1 agrees at 7 bases. The germline V gene has CDR1 ENHRY and CDR2 SYGVKD. Trimming cost V 6 bases and J 1 base; bases outside gene matches: 9. The CDR3 covers 16 residues. The CDR3 DNA reads as TGTGCCATCAGGGGGGACAGACGGGGATCTGGAAACACCATATATTTT. It specifies CAIRGDRRGSGNTIYF.

V and J are TRBV6-1 and TRBJ1-4; the match to TRBD1 covers 9 bases. CDR3 length: 15 residues. Germline V gene lookup returns CDR1 MNHNS and CDR2 SASEGT. V dropped 1 base and J dropped 7; count of bases not matched to a gene: 4. The CDR3 DNA sequence: TGTGCCAGCAGTGAAGGGGGGACAGGGTTTGAAAAACTGTTTTTT. This gives the protein CASSEGGTGFEKLFF.

The chain recombines TRBV15 with TRBJ2-5; 10 nucleotides match TRBD1. CDR1 and CDR2 from the germline V gene are LNHNV and YYDKDF (reference sequence). The CDR3 runs to 15 residues. J lost 4 bases, V lost 4 bases, and 6 bases had no gene match. DNA for the CDR3: TGTGCCACCAGCACCCCCGGGACAGGGGTAGAGACCCAGTACTTC. Its protein product is CATSTPGTGVETQYF.

V and J are TRBV19 and TRBJ2-1, with a tentative D call TRBD1 (7 bases). This CDR3 is built from 14 residues. Germline V gene sequence: CDR1 LNHDA, CDR2 SQIVND (reference sequence). Trimming took 7 bases from V and 0 from J, leaving 10 bases between them. The chain's CDR3 is CASKQGGSYNEQFF. The CDR3 DNA reads TGTGCCAGTAAGCAGGGGGGCTCCTACAATGAGCAGTTCTTC.

The chain is built from TRBV5-1 and TRBJ2-1; TRBD1 agrees at 8 bases. The CDR3 extends over 13 amino acids. Trimming took 4 bases from V and 6 from J; bases not matched to a gene: 3. Germline loops: CDR1 SGHRS, CDR2 YFSETQ. The CDR3 DNA sequence: TGCGCCAGCAGCGTGGACAGGGTCAATGAGCAGTTCTTC. Its protein product is CASSVDRVNEQFF.